This passage covers 6 T cell receptor beta chains from one sample sequenced in a study of T cell changes during pregnancy in multiple sclerosis. Data came from immunoSEQ multiplex PCR; TCRdb stores just in-frame clones and leaves some out. The data show over 45,000 clones, approximately 85% seen once. The material sequenced was CD4+ T cells from peripheral blood mononuclear cells, taken in the second trimester of pregnancy. The receptors originated from a female donor with multiple sclerosis, enrolled in a pregnancy study.

This rearrangement joins TRBV28 to TRBJ2-2; weak D call: TRBD1 (5 bases). The germline V gene encodes CDR1 MDHEN and CDR2 SYDVKM. V gave up 7 bases and J gave up 1 base, with 22 bases separating them. The CDR3 has 18 amino acids. The CDR3 is CASTLRDIQDLNTGELFF. The CDR3 DNA reads as TGTGCCAGCACCCTAAGGGATATACAGGATTTGAACACCGGGGAGCTGTTTTTT.

This chain links TRBV7-9 with TRBJ1-5; D not resolved. This CDR3 region has 15 residues. The germline V gene encodes CDR1 SEHNR and CDR2 FQNEAQ (reference sequence). Trimming removed 4 bases from V and 0 bases from J, with 10 bases in between. The CDR3 DNA reads TGTGCCAGCAGCTCGGTTGGGCATAGCAATCAGCCCCAGCATTTT. It translates to CASSSVGHSNQPQHF.

This chain uses TRBV28 with TRBJ1-1; D remains ambiguous. The CDR3 is 13 residues long. In germline, CDR1 is MDHEN, CDR2 SYDVKM. V shed 6 bases and J shed 7 bases, with 15 bases lying between them. CDR3 protein: CASRQPLRLEAFF. The CDR3 nucleotides are TGTGCCAGCAGACAACCCCTCCGTCTTGAAGCTTTCTTT.

The J gene is TRBJ2-1, the V gene TRBV5-4, with 11 bases fitting TRBD1. After removal of 4 bases from V and 3 bases from J, the junction contained 3 bases not matched to a gene. The CDR3 is made up of 15 amino acids. The germline V gene has CDR1 SGHNT and CDR2 YYREEE (reference sequence). This CDR3 is CASSLGQGVYNEQFF. The CDR3, as DNA: TGTGCCAGCAGCCTGGGACAGGGGGTCTACAATGAGCAGTTCTTC. The full variable domain, completed using reference TRBV5-4 and TRBJ2-1, is ETGVTQSPTHLIKTRGQQVTLRCSSQSGHNTVSWYQQALGQGPQFIFQYYREEENGRGNFPPRFSGLQFPNYSSELNVNALELDDSALYLCASSLGQGVYNEQFFGPGTRLTVL.

The chain couples TRBV19 to TRBJ1-1; no firm D call. Trimming removed 9 bases from V and 3 bases from J, with 14 bases in between. This CDR3 has 13 residues. Germline V lookup: CDR1 LNHDA, CDR2 SQIVND (reference sequence). CDR3 in DNA: TGTGCCAGCTCGACCGACCGGGACACTGAAGCTTTCTTT. Its translation is CASSTDRDTEAFF. Drawing the rest from reference TRBV19 and TRBJ1-1, the complete variable domain is DGGITQSPKYLFRKEGQNVTLSCEQNLNHDAMYWYRQDPGQGLRLIYYSQIVNDFQKGDIAEGYSVSREKKESFPLTVTSAQKNPTAFYLCASSTDRDTEAFFGQGTRLTVV.

The genes are TRBV2 and TRBJ2-7, with 9 bases identical to TRBD1. From germline, CDR1 is SNHLY and CDR2 FYNNEI. V gave up 6 bases and J gave up 4 bases; unmatched junction bases: 10. This CDR3 is built from 15 residues. This chain's CDR3 is CASSSGGQGSYEQYF. The CDR3, as DNA: TGTGCCAGCAGCTCCGGGGGACAGGGATCGTACGAGCAGTACTTC.